This TCR beta chain was sequenced during a study of CD8 T cells in ankylosing spondylitis. Per the germline V gene, CDR1 is SGHKS and CDR2 is YYEKEE (reference sequence). Trimming shortened V by 4 bases and J by 5 bases, and 22 bases separated the two germline ends. This CDR3 is built from 16 residues. This clonotype was found many times. Its antigen remains unidentified. Study findings and constraints: Eight highly homologous variants made up a TCR beta motif, and this motif appeared characteristic of ankylosing spondylitis blood. The clones that were linked to disease were reported to be significantly enriched in matched synovial fluid samples from ankylosing spondylitis patients. Earlier studies detected some motif variants in reactive arthritis synovial fluid and blood. Disease-linked clones displayed a CD8+ phenotype and appeared relatively rarely in peripheral blood.

Researchers built TCR beta libraries using quantitative 5'-RACE with molecular barcodes. TCRdb reanalysed the 5' RACE reads using MiXCR and keeps one entry per CDR3 protein. Of fewer than 400,000 distinct CDR3 sequences in the sample, around 7.6% were seen once. V usage is TRBV5-5 and J usage is TRBJ2-7; a possible D gene is TRBD2 (6 bases). Sequencing was carried out using blood, either unsorted or a sorted T cell fraction (not recorded which). This receptor was taken from a male donor with ankylosing spondylitis. CDR3 sequence (DNA): TGTGCCAGCAGCAAAGCAGCAAGGGACTCGCGAAACGAGCAGTACTTC. It yields the protein CASSKAARDSRNEQYF.